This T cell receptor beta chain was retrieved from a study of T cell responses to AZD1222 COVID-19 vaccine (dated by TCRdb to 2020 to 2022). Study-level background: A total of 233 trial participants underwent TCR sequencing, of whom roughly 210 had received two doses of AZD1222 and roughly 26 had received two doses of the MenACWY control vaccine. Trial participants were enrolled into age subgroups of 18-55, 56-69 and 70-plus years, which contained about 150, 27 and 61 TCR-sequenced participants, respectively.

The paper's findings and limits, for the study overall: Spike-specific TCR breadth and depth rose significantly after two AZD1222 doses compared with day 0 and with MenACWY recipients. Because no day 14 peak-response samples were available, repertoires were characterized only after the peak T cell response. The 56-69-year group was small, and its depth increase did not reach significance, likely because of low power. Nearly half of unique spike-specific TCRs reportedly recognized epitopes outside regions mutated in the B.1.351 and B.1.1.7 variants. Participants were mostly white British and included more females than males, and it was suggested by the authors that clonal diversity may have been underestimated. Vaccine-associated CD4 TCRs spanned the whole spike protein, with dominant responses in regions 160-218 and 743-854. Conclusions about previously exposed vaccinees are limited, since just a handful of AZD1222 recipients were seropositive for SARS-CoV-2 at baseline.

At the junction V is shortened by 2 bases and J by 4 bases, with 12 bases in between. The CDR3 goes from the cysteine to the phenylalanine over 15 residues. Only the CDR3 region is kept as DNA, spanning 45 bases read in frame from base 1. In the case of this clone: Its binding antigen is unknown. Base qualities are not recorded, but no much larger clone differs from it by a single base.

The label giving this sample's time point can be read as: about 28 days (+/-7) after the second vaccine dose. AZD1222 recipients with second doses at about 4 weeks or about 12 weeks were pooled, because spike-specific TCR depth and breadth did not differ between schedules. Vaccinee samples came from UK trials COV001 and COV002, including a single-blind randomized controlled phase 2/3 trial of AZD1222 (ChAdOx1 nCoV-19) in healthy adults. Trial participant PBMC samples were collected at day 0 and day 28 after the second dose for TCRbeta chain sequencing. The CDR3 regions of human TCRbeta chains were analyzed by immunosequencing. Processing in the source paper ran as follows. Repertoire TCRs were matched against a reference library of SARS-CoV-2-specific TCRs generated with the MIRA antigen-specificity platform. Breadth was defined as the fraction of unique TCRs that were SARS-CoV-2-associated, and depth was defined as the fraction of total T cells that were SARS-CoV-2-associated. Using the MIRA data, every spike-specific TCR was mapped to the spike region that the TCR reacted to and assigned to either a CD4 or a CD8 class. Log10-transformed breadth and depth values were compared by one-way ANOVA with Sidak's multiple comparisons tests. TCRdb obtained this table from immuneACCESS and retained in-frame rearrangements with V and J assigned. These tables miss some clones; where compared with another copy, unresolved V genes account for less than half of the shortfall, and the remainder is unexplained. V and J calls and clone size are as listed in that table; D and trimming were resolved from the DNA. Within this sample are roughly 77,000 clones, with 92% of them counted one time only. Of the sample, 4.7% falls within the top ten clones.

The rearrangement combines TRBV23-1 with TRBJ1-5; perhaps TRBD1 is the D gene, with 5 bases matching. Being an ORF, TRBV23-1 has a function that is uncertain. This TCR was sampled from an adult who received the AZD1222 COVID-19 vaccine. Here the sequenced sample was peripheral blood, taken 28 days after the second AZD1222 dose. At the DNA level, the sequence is TGCGCCAGCAGTCAAGGGGTAGGGGAAAATCAGCCCCAGCATTTT. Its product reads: CASSQGVGENQPQHF.